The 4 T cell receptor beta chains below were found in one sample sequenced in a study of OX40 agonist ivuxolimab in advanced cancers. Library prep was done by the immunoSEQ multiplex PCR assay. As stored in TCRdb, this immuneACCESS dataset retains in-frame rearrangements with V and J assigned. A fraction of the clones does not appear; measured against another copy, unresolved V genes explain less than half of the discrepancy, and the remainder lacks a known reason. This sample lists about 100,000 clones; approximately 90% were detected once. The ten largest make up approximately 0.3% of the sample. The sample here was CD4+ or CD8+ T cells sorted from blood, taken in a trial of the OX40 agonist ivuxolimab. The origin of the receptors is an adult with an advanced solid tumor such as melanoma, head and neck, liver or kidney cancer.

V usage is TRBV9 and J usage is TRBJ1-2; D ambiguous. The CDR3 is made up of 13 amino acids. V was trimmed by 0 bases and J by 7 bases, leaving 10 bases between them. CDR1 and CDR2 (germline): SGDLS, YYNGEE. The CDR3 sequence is CASSVDGRGGYTF. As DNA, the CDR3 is TGTGCCAGCAGCGTAGATGGGCGGGGTGGCTACACCTTC. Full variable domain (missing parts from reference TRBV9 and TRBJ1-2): DSGVTQTPKHLITATGQRVTLRCSPRSGDLSVYWYQQSLDQGLQFLIQYYNGEERAKGNILERFSAQQFPDLHSELNLSSLELGDSALYFCASSVDGRGGYTFGSGTRLTVV.

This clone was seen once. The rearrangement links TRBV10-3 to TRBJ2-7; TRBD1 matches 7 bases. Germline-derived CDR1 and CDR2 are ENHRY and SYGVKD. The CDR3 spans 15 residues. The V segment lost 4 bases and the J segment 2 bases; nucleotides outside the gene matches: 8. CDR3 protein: CAISGAGTAPYEQYF. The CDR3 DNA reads TGTGCCATCAGTGGTGCTGGGACAGCACCCTACGAGCAGTACTTC.

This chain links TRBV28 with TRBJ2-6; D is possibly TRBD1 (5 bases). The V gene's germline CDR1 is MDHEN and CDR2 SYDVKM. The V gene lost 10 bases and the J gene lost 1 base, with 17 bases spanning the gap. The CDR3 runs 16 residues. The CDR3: CAINGATGSGANVLTF. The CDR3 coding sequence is TGTGCCATCAACGGAGCCACAGGATCTGGGGCCAACGTCCTGACTTTC.

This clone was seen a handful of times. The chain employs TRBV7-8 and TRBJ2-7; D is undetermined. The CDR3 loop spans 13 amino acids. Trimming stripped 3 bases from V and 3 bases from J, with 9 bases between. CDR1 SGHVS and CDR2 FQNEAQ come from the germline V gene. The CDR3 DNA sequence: TGTGCCAGCAGCTTGACGCGTGGCTACGAGCAGTACTTC. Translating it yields CASSLTRGYEQYF.